This is a list of T cell receptor beta chains from one sample in a study of blood T cell repertoires in COVID-19. The assay was immunoSEQ multiplex PCR, and TCRdb's table has in-frame clones only and misses some. Here the sample spans about 210,000 clones, 75% to 90% being singletons. The source material was peripheral blood. The receptors were gathered from a man in his 60s with acute or convalescent COVID-19. CDR3s include the opening cysteine and the closing phenylalanine or tryptophan. Each record gives: clone size, V gene, D gene, J gene, CDR3 DNA, CDR3 protein. The D gene is left open where the match is weak. Not every row has a clone size; where given, it reads once, few, many or a size class.

size: .
V: TRBV18
D: .
J: TRBJ1-2
DNA: TGTGCCAGCTCACCCTGGGACACCCCAGGTCATGGCTACACCTTC
CDR3: CASSPWDTPGHGYTF

size: .
V: TRBV6-5
D: TRBD1
J: TRBJ1-2
DNA: TGTGCCAGCAGCCTAGGGGGCTGGGAAGGCTACACCTTC
CDR3: CASSLGGWEGYTF

size: once
V: TRBV29-1
D: TRBD1
J: TRBJ2-3
DNA: TGCAGCGTTGAGGGGGACAGGGGGCCCGGAGATACGCAGTATTTT
CDR3: CSVEGDRGPGDTQYF

size: .
V: TRBV6-5
D: .
J: TRBJ2-7
DNA: TGTGCCAGCAGTTACTCGATGGCTAGTCACGAGCAGTACTTC
CDR3: CASSYSMASHEQYF

size: once
V: TRBV2
D: TRBD1
J: TRBJ2-1
DNA: TGTGCCAGCAGTGGTACCTTGACAGGGTTCAATGAGCAGTTCTTC
CDR3: CASSGTLTGFNEQFF

size: once
V: TRBV27
D: TRBD1
J: TRBJ1-2
DNA: TGTGCCAGCAGTTTCCAGGGGGCGAGAGGCTACACCTTC
CDR3: CASSFQGARGYTF

size: .
V: TRBV29-1
D: TRBD1
J: TRBJ1-1
DNA: TGCAGCGTCGCCCACAGGGGCTTGCGTGAAGCTTTCTTT
CDR3: CSVAHRGLREAFF

size: .
V: TRBV19
D: .
J: TRBJ1-5
DNA: TGTGCCAGTAGTATATTCGACACGAATCAGCCCCAGCATTTT
CDR3: CASSIFDTNQPQHF

size: .
V: TRBV28
D: .
J: TRBJ2-7
DNA: TGTGCCAGCAGTCGCGGGACTCCCATATTC
CDR3: CASSRGTPIF

size: .
V: TRBV3-1/TRBV3-2
D: TRBD1
J: TRBJ2-7
DNA: TGTGCCAGCAGCCACTACAGGGGGCGTTCGGCTAGCGAGCAGTACTTC
CDR3: CASSHYRGRSASEQYF

size: .
V: TRBV27
D: TRBD1
J: TRBJ1-2
DNA: TGTGCCAGCAGTTTAAAGGCAGGGGGGAACTATGGCTACACCTTC
CDR3: CASSLKAGGNYGYTF

size: .
V: TRBV27
D: .
J: TRBJ2-6
DNA: TGTGCCAGCAGTAAACAGGAGTCTGGGGCCAACGTCCTGACTTTC
CDR3: CASSKQESGANVLTF

size: .
V: TRBV18
D: TRBD2
J: TRBJ2-2
DNA: TGTGCCAGCTCACCAACGACTAGCGCCCTTGGAGGCGGGGAGCTGTTTTTT
CDR3: CASSPTTSALGGGELFF

size: .
V: TRBV10-3
D: .
J: TRBJ1-3
DNA: TGTGCCATCAGTGATTTGGGCGGGCAGACTAGCTCTGGAAACACCATATATTTT
CDR3: CAISDLGGQTSSGNTIYF

size: .
V: TRBV3-1/TRBV3-2
D: .
J: TRBJ1-1
DNA: TGTGCCAGCAGCCAAGGGGCGGGGCTGAACACTGAAGCTTTCTTT
CDR3: CASSQGAGLNTEAFF

size: .
V: TRBV20-1
D: .
J: TRBJ1-2
DNA: TGCAGTGCTAGTGGGCCCCGCGAGGGAGGGACTCGGGGCTACACCTTC
CDR3: CSASGPREGGTRGYTF

size: .
V: TRBV6-5
D: .
J: TRBJ1-1
DNA: TGTGCCAGCTTTTCGAGGCCGAACGGTGAAGCTTTCTTT
CDR3: CASFSRPNGEAFF

size: once
V: TRBV27
D: TRBD1
J: TRBJ1-2
DNA: TGTGCCAGCAGTTTACGGACAGGAGGTTATGGCTACACCTTC
CDR3: CASSLRTGGYGYTF

size: .
V: TRBV2
D: .
J: TRBJ1-5
DNA: TGTGCCAGCAGTGAAAGGGACTGGTATAGCAATCAGCCCCAGCATTTT
CDR3: CASSERDWYSNQPQHF

size: .
V: TRBV27
D: .
J: TRBJ2-7
DNA: TGTGCCAGCAGAGGACAGAGCTACGAGCAGTACTTC
CDR3: CASRGQSYEQYF

size: .
V: TRBV7-2
D: TRBD1
J: TRBJ2-5
DNA: TGTGCCAGCAGACGACAGGGCCAAGAGACCCAGTACTTC
CDR3: CASRRQGQETQYF

size: .
V: TRBV23-1
D: .
J: TRBJ1-5
DNA: TGCGCCAGCAGTCAATCCCCCGGTAGCAATCAGCCCCAGCATTTT
CDR3: CASSQSPGSNQPQHF